Reported below is one T cell receptor beta chain. Its antigen remains unidentified. The input lacks base qualities; no much larger clone sits a single base away. Deletion took 5 bases off V and 5 bases off J, with a span of 15 bases between the germline ends. CDR1 and CDR2, per the germline V gene (reference sequence), are LNHDA and SQIVND. From the cysteine through the phenylalanine, the CDR3 covers 14 amino acids. CDR3 DNA is the only sequence kept; it has 42 bases, read in frame from the first base. The data belong to a study of shared clonotypes between healthy human individuals (dated by TCRdb to about 2020). For context, the study as a whole: A couple of women and three men aged 18 to 49 years were included in the cohort. Per donor, three plates each were used for CD4 naive and CD4 memory, two for CD8 naive, and one for CD8 memory. Blood TCR repertoires of four to six healthy adults were deeply sequenced to estimate repertoire size and the extent of clonotype sharing between individuals. To increase sequencing depth and limit assay-specific biases, TCR repertoire library preparation and sequencing were carried out by different laboratories using diverse techniques. Each donor's leukapheresis produced roughly between roughly 0.85 and 9.5 billion PBMCs.

For the CD8 naive samples, CD45RO-negative cells were positively selected for CCR7, yielding a CD45RA+CCR7+ population from which TemRA cells were excluded. Healthy HIV-negative adults with no recently reported acute infections or vaccinations were included as donors. All donors were Caucasian adults living in Nashville, Tennessee, USA. Blood was collected by leukapheresis, and PBMCs were isolated by Ficoll-Histopaque density gradient centrifugation and then cryopreserved in liquid nitrogen vapor phase. Analytical flow cytometry was used to check the purity and quantity of every magnetically sorted T cell population. Genomic DNA was isolated from every sorted fraction and measured by UV absorbance on a Nanodrop 2000c. General conclusions and limits of the study: Sampling was restricted to blood, and TCR repertoires in tissues likely differ from the TCR repertoires found in blood. Because the study included a small number of donors, the genetic and exposure-history diversity represented was limited. Compared with non-shared clonotypes, the clonotypes found in all four sorted-subset donors had higher generation probabilities. Naive subsets generally had larger estimated clonotype richness than memory subsets did. Incomplete sequencing was indicated by rarefaction of sorted-subset datasets, despite the large sequencing depth. Roughly 5% of naive CD4, around 4% of naive CD8, approximately 2% of memory CD4, and 0.35% to 0.4% of memory CD8 clonotypes were shared across several donors. Based on pairwise subsampling, the degree of clonotype sharing among donors was expected to be affected by sequencing depth.

TCR CDR3 regions were amplified from genomic DNA by multiplex PCR using the deep immunoSEQ assay. Extracted genomic DNA from each cell subset was distributed evenly across all wells of several immunoSEQ 96-well plates, and each plate was treated as a replicate. For sorted subsets, each replicate PCR was loaded with roughly 0.2 ug genomic DNA, equivalent to 30,000 or so T cell genomes. Purified libraries were quantified with a Qubit 3.0 fluorometer, sized on a Bioanalyzer 2100, and re-quantified with the KAPA Library Quantification kit. Each immunoSEQ 96-well plate was sequenced on its own single-read 150-cycle Illumina NextSeq 550 flow cell. In the original analysis: The immunoSEQ output contained only junctional sequences without quality scores, so filtering could not match that applied to full-length reads. To assign V/J genes and CDR3, sequences were annotated against IMGT germline references using PyIR, a Python wrapper for IgBLAST v1.9. Reads were removed for weak V/J assignments (E-value above 1e-6), missing CDR3, stop codons, out-of-frame junctions, or ambiguous translated residues. A V3J clonotype was defined by an identical inferred V gene, J gene, and CDR3 amino acid sequence. Percentage overlap between repertoires was computed as shared unique clonotypes divided by the size of the smaller repertoire. Repertoire richness was assessed with RTK rarefaction, the Chao1 estimator, and Recon v2.1 estimates of unobserved clonotypes. Generation probabilities were computed with OLGA for all TCRbeta clonotypes obtained by the gDNA method from a handful of donors. TCRdb took this table from immuneACCESS and kept in-frame rearrangements with V and J called. Such tables lack part of the clones; where checked against another copy, unresolved V genes explain under half of the gap, and the rest is unexplained. That table supplies the V and J calls and clone size; D and trimming were determined from the DNA. For this sample the table gives about 2 million clones, of which about 95% were detected only once. Clones ranked in the top ten supply 0.85% to 1.2% of the sample.

The receptor comes from a man between 18 and 35 years old in good health. Recombination joined TRBV19 with TRBJ1-2; confidence is insufficient to name the D gene. The sequenced sample consisted of naive CD8+ T cells sorted from blood. This specimen's cell subset or site label, per the study, means: CD45RA+CCR7+. Here the CDR3 is given as CASSPRPGGYGYTF. The DNA is as follows: TGTGCCAGTAGTCCCCGGCCGGGCGGGTATGGCTACACCTTC.